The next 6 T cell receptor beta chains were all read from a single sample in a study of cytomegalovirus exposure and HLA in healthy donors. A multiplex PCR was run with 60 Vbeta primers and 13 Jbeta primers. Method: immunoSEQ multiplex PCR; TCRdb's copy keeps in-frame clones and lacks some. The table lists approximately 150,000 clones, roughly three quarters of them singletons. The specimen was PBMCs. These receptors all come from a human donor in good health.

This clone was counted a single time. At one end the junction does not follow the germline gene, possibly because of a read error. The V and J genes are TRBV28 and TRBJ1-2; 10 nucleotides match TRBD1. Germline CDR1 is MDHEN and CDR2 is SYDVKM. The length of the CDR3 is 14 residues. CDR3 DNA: TGTGCCAGCACACGAGACAGGGGGCTAAATGGCTACCCCTTC. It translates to CASTRDRGLNGYPF.

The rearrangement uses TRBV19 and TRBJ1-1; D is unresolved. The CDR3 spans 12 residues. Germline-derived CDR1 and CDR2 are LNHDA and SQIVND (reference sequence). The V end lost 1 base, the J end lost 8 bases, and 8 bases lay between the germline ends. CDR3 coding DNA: TGTGCCAGTAGTATAGGAGTCGGGGAAGCTTTCTTT. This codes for CASSIGVGEAFF. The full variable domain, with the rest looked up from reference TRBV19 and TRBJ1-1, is DGGITQSPKYLFRKEGQNVTLSCEQNLNHDAMYWYRQDPGQGLRLIYYSQIVNDFQKGDIAEGYSVSREKKESFPLTVTSAQKNPTAFYLCASSIGVGEAFFGQGTRLTVV.

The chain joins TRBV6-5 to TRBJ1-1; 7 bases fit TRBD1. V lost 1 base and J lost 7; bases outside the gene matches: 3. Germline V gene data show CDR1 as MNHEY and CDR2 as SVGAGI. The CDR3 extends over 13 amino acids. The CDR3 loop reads CASSYWTGFEAFF. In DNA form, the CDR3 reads TGTGCCAGCAGTTACTGGACAGGCTTTGAAGCTTTCTTT.

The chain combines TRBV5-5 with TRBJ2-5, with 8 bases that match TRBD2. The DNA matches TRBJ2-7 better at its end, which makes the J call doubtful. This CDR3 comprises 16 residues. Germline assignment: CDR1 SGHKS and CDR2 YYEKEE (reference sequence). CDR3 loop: CASSLVPGRASYEQYF. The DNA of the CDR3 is TGTGCCAGCAGCTTGGTGCCCGGGAGGGCTTCCTACGAGCAGTACTTC.

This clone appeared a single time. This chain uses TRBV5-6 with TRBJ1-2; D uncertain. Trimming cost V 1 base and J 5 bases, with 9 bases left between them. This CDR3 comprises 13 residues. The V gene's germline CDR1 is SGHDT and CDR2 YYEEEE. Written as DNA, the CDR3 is TGTGCCAGCAGCTTGTCCCGAGGTTATGGCTACACCTTC. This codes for CASSLSRGYGYTF. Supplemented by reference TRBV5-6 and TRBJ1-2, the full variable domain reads DAGVTQSPTHLIKTRGQQVTLRCSPKSGHDTVSWYQQALGQGPQFIFQYYEEEERQRGNFPDRFSGHQFPNYSSELNVNALLLGDSALYLCASSLSRGYGYTFGSGTRLTVV.

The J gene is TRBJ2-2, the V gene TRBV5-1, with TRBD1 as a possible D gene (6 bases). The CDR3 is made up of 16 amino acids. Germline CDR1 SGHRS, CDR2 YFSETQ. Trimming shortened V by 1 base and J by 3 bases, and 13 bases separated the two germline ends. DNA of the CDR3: TGCGCCAGCAGCTTGACGACAGGACAATACACCGGGGAGCTGTTTTTT. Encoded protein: CASSLTTGQYTGELFF. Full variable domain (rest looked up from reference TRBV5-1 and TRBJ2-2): KAGVTQTPRYLIKTRGQQVTLSCSPISGHRSVSWYQQTPGQGLQFLFEYFSETQRNKGNFPGRFSGRQFSNSRSEMNVSTLELGDSALYLCASSLTTGQYTGELFFGEGSRLTVL.